This TCR beta chain was profiled in a study of breast tumors, draining lymph nodes, adjacent tissues. Broader study findings: The data were judged consistent with most tumor T cells coming from lymph node and expanding in tumor.

TCRdb redid the calling of the multiplex PCR reads with MiXCR, one entry per CDR3 protein. The sample includes 200,000 to 250,000 distinct CDR3 sequences, 30% to 35% of them seen just once. Germline V gene lookup returns CDR1 DFQATT and CDR2 SNEGSKA (reference sequence). The V end was cut by 6 bases, the J end by 4 bases, with 13 bases between. This CDR3 is 13 amino acids long. Samples came from axillary lymph nodes draining the breast cancer. With regard to this clonotype: Its antigen is not identified.

The chain links TRBV20-1 to TRBJ2-1, with a tentative D call TRBD2 (6 bases). This TCR came from a female donor with breast cancer. Some clones in this sample may be carry-over from other donors' samples. The sequenced sample consisted of axillary lymph node tissue. CDR3 DNA: TGCAGTGCCCCCGGCGGGACTTACAATGAGCAGTTCTTC. Amino acid sequence: CSAPGGTYNEQFF.